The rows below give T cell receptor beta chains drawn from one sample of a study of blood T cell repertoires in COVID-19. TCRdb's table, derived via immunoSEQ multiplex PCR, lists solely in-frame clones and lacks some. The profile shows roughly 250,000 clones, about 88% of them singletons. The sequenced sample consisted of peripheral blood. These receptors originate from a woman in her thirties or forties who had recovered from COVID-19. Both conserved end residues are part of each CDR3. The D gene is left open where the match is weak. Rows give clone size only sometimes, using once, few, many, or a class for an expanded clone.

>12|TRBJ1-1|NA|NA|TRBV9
CASTGGGVEAFF
TGTGCCAGCACCGGGGGTGGGGTTGAAGCTTTCTTT
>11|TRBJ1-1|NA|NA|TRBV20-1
CSAQEGLVAFF
TGCAGTGCCCAAGAGGGTTTGGTAGCTTTCTTT
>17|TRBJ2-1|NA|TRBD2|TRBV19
CASRTSGRPARGNEQFF
TGTGCCAGCAGGACTAGCGGGAGGCCTGCCAGGGGTAATGAGCAGTTCTTC
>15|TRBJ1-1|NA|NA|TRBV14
CASSQWGRARTGAFF
TGTGCCAGCAGCCAGTGGGGGAGGGCCCGTACCGGGGCTTTCTTT
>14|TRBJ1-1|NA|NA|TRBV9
CASSVEGPSTEAFF
TGTGCCAGCAGCGTAGAGGGGCCGAGCACTGAAGCTTTCTTT
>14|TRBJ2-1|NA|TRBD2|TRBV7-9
CASRGASGHNEQFF
TGTGCCAGCAGAGGGGCTAGCGGACACAATGAGCAGTTCTTC
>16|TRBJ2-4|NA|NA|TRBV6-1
CASSVTPGLAKNIQYF
TGTGCCAGCAGTGTGACGCCAGGACTAGCCAAAAACATTCAGTACTTC
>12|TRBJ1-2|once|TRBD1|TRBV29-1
CSVGGQGRGYTF
TGCAGCGTTGGGGGACAGGGTCGTGGCTACACCTTC
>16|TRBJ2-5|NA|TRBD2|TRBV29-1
CSVEFGLGLAGETQYF
TGCAGCGTTGAATTCGGACTAGGGCTAGCGGGCGAGACCCAGTACTTC
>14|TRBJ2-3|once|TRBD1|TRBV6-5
CASSPGGGTDTQYF
TGTGCCAGCAGCCCAGGGGGTGGCACAGATACGCAGTATTTT
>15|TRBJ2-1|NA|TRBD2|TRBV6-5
CATGGAGGYIDEQFF
TGTGCCACCGGGGGTGCGGGAGGGTATATAGATGAGCAGTTCTTC
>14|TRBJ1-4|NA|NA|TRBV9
CASSTQTGHEKLFF
TGTGCCAGCAGCACTCAGACAGGCCATGAAAAACTGTTTTTT
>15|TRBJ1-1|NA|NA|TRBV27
CASSLSPKTGTEAFF
TGTGCCAGCAGTTTATCGCCGAAAACGGGAACTGAAGCTTTCTTT
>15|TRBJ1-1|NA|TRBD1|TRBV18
CASSPGWAGGKNAFF
TGTGCCAGCTCACCGGGGTGGGCAGGGGGGAAGAACGCTTTCTTT
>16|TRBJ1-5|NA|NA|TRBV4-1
CASSQETHRTHQPQHF
TGCGCCAGCAGCCAAGAGACCCACAGGACCCATCAGCCCCAGCATTTT
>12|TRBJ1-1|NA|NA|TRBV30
CAWSVGAGSAFF
TGTGCCTGGAGTGTGGGGGCAGGATCCGCTTTCTTT